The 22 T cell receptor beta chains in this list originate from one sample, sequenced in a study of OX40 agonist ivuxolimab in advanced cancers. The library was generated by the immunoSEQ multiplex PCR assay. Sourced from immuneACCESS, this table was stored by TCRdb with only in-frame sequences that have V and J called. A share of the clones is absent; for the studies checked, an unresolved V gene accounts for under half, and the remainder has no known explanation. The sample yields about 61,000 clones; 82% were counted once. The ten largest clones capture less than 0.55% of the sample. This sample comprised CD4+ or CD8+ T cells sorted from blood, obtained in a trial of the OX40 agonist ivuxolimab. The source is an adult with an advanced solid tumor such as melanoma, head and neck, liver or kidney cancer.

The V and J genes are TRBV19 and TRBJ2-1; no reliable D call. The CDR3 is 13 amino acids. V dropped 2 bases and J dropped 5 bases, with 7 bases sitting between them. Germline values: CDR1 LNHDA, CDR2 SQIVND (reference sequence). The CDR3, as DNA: TGTGCCAGTAGTATAAACAGAAACAATGAGCAGTTCTTC. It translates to CASSINRNNEQFF.

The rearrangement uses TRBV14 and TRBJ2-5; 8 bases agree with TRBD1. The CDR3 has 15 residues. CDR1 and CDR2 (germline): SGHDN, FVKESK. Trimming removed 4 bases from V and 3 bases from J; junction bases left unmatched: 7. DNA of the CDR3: TGTGCCAGCAGCCTCGGACAGGGAATAGAAGAGACCCAGTACTTC. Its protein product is CASSLGQGIEETQYF.

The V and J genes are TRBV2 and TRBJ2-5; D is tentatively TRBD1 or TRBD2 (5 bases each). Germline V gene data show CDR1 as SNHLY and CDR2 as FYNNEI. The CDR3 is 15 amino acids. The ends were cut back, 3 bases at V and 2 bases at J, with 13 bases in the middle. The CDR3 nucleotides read TGTGCCAGCAGTGAGTCAGGGTGGAGGCAAGAGACCCAGTACTTC. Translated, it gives CASSESGWRQETQYF. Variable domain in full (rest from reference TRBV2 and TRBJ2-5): EPEVTQTPSHQVTQMGQEVILRCVPISNHLYFYWYRQILGQKVEFLVSFYNNEISEKSEIFDDQFSVERPDGSNFTLKIRSTKLEDSAMYFCASSESGWRQETQYFGPGTRLLVL.

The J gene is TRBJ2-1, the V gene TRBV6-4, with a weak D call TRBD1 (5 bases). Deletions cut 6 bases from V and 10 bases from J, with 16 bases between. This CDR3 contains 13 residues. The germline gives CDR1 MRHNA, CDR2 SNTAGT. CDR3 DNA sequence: TGTGCCAGCAGCCGGCAAGGGGCGGACGAGCAGTTCTTC. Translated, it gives CASSRQGADEQFF.

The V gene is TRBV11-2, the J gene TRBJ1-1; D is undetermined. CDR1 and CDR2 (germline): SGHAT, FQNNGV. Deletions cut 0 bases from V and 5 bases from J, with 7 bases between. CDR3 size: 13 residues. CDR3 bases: TGTGCCAGCAGCTTAGATTCGGGGACTGAAGCTTTCTTT. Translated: CASSLDSGTEAFF.

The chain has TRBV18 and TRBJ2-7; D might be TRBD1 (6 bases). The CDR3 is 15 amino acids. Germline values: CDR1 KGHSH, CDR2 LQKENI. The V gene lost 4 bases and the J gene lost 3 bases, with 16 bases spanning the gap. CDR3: CASSLERLQGYEQYF. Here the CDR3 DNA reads TGTGCCAGCTCACTCGAAAGACTACAGGGCTACGAGCAGTACTTC. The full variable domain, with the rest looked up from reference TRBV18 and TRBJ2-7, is NAGVMQNPRHLVRRRGQEARLRCSPMKGHSHVYWYRQLPEEGLKFMVYLQKENIIDESGMPKERFSAEFPKEGPSILRIQQVVRGDSAAYFCASSLERLQGYEQYFGPGTRLTVT.

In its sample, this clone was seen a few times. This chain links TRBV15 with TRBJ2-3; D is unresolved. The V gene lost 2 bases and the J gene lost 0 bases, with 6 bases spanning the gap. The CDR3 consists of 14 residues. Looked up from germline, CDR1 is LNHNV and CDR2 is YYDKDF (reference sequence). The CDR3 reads CATSRQYSTDTQYF. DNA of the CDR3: TGTGCCACCAGCAGACAATATAGCACAGATACGCAGTATTTT.

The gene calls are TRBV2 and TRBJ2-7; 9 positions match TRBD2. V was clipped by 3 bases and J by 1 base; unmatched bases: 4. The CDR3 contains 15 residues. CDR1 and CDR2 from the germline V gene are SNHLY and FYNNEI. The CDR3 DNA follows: TGTGCCAGCAGTGATTCTCTAGCGGGATCCTACGAGCAGTACTTC. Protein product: CASSDSLAGSYEQYF. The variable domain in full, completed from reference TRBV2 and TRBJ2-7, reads EPEVTQTPSHQVTQMGQEVILRCVPISNHLYFYWYRQILGQKVEFLVSFYNNEISEKSEIFDDQFSVERPDGSNFTLKIRSTKLEDSAMYFCASSDSLAGSYEQYFGPGTRLTVT.

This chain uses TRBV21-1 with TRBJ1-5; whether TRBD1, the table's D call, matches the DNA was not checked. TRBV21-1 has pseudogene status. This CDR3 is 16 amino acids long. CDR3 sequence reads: CASSKARRGEDQPQHF. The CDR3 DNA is TGTGCCAGCAGCAAAGCGCGCAGGGGGGAAGATCAGCCCCAGCATTTT.

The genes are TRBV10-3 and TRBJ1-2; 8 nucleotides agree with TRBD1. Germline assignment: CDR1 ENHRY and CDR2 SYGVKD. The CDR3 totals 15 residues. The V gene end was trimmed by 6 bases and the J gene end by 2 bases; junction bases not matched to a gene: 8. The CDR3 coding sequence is TGTGCCATCAGAGACCCAGGGGGCAAGAACTATGGCTACACCTTC. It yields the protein CAIRDPGGKNYGYTF.

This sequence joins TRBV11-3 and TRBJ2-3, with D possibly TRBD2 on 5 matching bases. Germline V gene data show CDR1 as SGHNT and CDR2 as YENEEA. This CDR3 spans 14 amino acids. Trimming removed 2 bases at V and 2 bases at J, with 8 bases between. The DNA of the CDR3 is TGTGCCAGCAGCTTAAGCGGCCTCACAGATACGCAGTATTTT. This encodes CASSLSGLTDTQYF.

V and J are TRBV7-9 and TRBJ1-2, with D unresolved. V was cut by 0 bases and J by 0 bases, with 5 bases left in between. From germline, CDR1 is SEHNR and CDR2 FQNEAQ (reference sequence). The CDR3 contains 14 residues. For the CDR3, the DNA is TGTGCCAGCAGCTTAGCACTACCTAACTATGGCTACACCTTC. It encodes CASSLALPNYGYTF.

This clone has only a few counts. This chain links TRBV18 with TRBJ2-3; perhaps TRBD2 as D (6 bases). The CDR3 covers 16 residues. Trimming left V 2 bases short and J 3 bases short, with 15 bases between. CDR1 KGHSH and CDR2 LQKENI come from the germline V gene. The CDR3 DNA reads TGTGCCAGCTCACCATTGGTTTCACTAGCAACAGATACGCAGTATTTT. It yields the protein CASSPLVSLATDTQYF.

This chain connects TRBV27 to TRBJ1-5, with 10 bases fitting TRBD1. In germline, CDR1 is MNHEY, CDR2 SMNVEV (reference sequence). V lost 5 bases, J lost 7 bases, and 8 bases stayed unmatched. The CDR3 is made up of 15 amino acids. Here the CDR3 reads CASSPRGQGIQPQHF. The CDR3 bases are TGTGCCAGCAGTCCGAGGGGACAGGGGATCCAGCCCCAGCATTTT.

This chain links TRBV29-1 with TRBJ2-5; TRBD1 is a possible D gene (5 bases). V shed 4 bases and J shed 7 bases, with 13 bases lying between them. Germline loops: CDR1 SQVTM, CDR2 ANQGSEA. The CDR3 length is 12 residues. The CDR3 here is CSVARVLGTQYF. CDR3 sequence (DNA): TGCAGCGTTGCCAGGGTCCTCGGGACCCAGTACTTC.

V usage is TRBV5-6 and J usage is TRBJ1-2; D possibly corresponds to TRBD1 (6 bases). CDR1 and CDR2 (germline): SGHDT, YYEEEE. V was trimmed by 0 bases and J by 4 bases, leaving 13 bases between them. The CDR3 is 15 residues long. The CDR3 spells CASSLVASRGYGYTF. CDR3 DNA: TGTGCCAGCAGCTTGGTCGCCTCCAGGGGCTATGGCTACACCTTC.

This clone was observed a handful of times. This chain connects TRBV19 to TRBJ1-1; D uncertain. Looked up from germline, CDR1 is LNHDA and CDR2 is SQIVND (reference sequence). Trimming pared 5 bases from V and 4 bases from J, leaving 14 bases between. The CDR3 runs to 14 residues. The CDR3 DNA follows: TGTGCCAGTAGTGTAAGGACCCGCGGCACTGAAGCTTTCTTT. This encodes CASSVRTRGTEAFF.

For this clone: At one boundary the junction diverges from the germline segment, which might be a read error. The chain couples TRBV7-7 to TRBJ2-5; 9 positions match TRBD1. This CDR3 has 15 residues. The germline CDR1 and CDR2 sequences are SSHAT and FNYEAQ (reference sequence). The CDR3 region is CASSSSGQGTETQYF. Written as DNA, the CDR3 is TGTGCTAGCAGCTCCTCAGGACAGGGGACGGAGACCCAGTACTTC.

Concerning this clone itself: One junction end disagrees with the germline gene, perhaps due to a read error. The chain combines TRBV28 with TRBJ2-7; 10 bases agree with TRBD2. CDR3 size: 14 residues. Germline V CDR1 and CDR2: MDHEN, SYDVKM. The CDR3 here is CASSETSGSSEQYF. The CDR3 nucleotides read TGTGCCAGCAGCGAGACTAGCGGGTCCTCCGAGCAGTACTTC.

The CDR3 here is CASSSTGGIFGYTF. CDR3 nucleotide sequence: TGTGCCAGCAGCTCAACAGGGGGCATTTTTGGCTACACCTTC. The V call is TRBV7-6, the J call TRBJ1-2; 9 positions match TRBD1. This CDR3 has 14 amino acids. Germline V lookup: CDR1 SGHVS, CDR2 FNYEAQ. V shed 4 bases, J shed 7 bases, and the junction held 7 bases outside the gene matches. Full variable domain (remainder filled in from reference TRBV7-6 and TRBJ1-2): GAGVSQSPRYKVTKRGQDVALRCDPISGHVSLYWYRQALGQGPEFLTYFNYEAQQDKSGLPNDRFSAERPEGSISTLTIQRTEQRDSAMYRCASSSTGGIFGYTFGSGTRLTVV.

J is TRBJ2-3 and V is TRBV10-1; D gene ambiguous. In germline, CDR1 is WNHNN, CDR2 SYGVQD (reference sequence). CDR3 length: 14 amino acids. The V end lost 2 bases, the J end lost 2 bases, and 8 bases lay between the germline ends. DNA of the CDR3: TGCGCCAGCAGTGAGCGGTCAGACACAGATACGCAGTATTTT. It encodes CASSERSDTDTQYF.

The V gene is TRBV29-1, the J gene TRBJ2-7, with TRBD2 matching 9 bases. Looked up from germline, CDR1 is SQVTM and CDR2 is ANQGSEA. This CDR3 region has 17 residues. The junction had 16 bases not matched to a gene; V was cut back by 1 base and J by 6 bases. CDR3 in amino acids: CSVEGTGTSSTRGEQYF. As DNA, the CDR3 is TGCAGCGTTGAAGGTACCGGGACTAGCTCCACCCGTGGCGAGCAGTACTTC.